What follows are 10 T cell receptor beta chains derived from one specimen sequenced in a study of T cells in tumors after PD-1 blockade. The assay was immunoSEQ multiplex PCR, and TCRdb's table has in-frame clones only and misses some. The table has 60,000 or so clones, roughly 75% seen once; the top ten hold under 15%. The sample consisted of PBMCs, taken before anti-PD-1 treatment. The source of these receptors is a human donor with basal cell carcinoma.

V gene TRBV9 combines with J gene TRBJ2-1, with 16 bases identical to TRBD2. CDR3 length equals 17 residues. Losses at the gene ends were 3 bases for V and 2 bases for J; bases not matched to a gene: 2. Germline-derived CDR1 and CDR2 are SGDLS and YYNGEE. CDR3 in amino acids: CASSEGTSGGAYNEQFF. Written as DNA, the CDR3 is TGTGCCAGCAGCGAAGGGACTAGCGGGGGGGCCTACAATGAGCAGTTCTTC.

The chain links TRBV19 to TRBJ1-3; TRBD1 matches 10 bases. CDR1 and CDR2 (germline): LNHDA, SQIVND (reference sequence). The CDR3 sequence is 15 residues long. V shed 8 bases, J shed 2 bases, and the junction held 6 bases outside the gene matches. CDR3 sequence (DNA): TGTGCCAGTCAGGACAGGGGGAAGACTGGAAACACCATATATTTT. Its protein product is CASQDRGKTGNTIYF.

This rearrangement joins TRBV3-1 (or the pseudogene TRBV3-2) to TRBJ2-3; D gene ambiguous. Germline CDR1 reads LGHDT; CDR2 reads YNNKEL (reference sequence). The CDR3 spans 12 residues. V was shortened by 3 bases and J by 4 bases, with 5 bases between the two germline ends. DNA for the CDR3: TGTGCCAGCAGCCAGGCCGCAGATACGCAGTATTTT. Protein product: CASSQAADTQYF.

The V gene is TRBV15, the J gene TRBJ2-7; D is uncertain. Germline lookup yields CDR1 LNHNV and CDR2 YYDKDF (reference sequence). This CDR3 comprises 13 residues. V shed 0 bases and J shed 7 bases, with 10 bases lying between them. In DNA form, the CDR3 reads TGTGCCACCAGCAGAGATCGCTACCTAGAGCAGTACTTC. Translated, it gives CATSRDRYLEQYF.

This chain links TRBV19 with TRBJ2-6; 7 bases map to TRBD1. CDR1 LNHDA and CDR2 SQIVND come from the germline V gene (reference sequence). Trimming removed 10 bases from V and 0 bases from J; junction bases left unmatched: 9. The CDR3 loop spans 16 amino acids. CDR3 protein: CATTTGVRSGANVLTF. DNA for the CDR3: TGTGCCACTACAACAGGGGTCCGCTCTGGGGCCAACGTCCTGACTTTC. Supplemented by reference TRBV19 and TRBJ2-6, the full variable domain reads DGGITQSPKYLFRKEGQNVTLSCEQNLNHDAMYWYRQDPGQGLRLIYYSQIVNDFQKGDIAEGYSVSREKKESFPLTVTSAQKNPTAFYLCATTTGVRSGANVLTFGAGSRLTVL.

This clone has just a few counts. The chain joins TRBV6-1 to TRBJ2-7, with a weak D call TRBD1 (6 bases). The V end was cut by 2 bases, the J end by 0 bases, with 11 bases between. CDR1 and CDR2 (germline): MNHNS, SASEGT. CDR3 length: 15 residues. CDR3 residues: CASSEPGVSSYEQYF. The CDR3 nucleotides are TGTGCCAGCAGTGAACCAGGGGTTAGCTCCTACGAGCAGTACTTC.

V gene TRBV5-1 combines with J gene TRBJ1-5, with a tentative D call TRBD1 (6 bases). CDR1 is SGHRS and CDR2 is YFSETQ in the germline V gene. This CDR3 has 14 amino acids. With 1 base removed from V and 9 bases from J, the gap between germline ends came to 14 bases. In nucleotides, the CDR3 is TGCGCCAGCAGCTTGCAACAGGGACAAGGGCCCCAGCATTTT. Translated, it gives CASSLQQGQGPQHF.

The CDR3: CASSFGFLSSGGDGNEQFF. The DNA of the CDR3 is TGTGCCAGCAGCTTTGGCTTTTTGTCTAGCGGGGGGGATGGCAATGAGCAGTTCTTC. The rearrangement links TRBV13 to TRBJ2-1; TRBD2 agrees at 12 bases. CDR3 length equals 19 residues. The V segment lost 3 bases and the J segment 6 bases; nucleotides outside the gene matches: 15. The germline V gene encodes CDR1 PRHDT and CDR2 FYEKMQ (reference sequence).

The CDR3 here is CATSLDYASYNEQFF. CDR3 coding DNA: TGTGCCACCAGTCTGGACTACGCATCCTACAATGAGCAGTTCTTC. The rearrangement links TRBV24-1 to TRBJ2-1; tentatively, D is TRBD2 (6 bases). Between the trimmed V and J ends, which lost 6 bases and 1 base, there was a span of 12 bases. The CDR3 has 15 residues. The germline V gene has CDR1 KGHDR and CDR2 SFDVKD.

In its sample, this clone was seen a few times. The V call is TRBV4-2, the J call TRBJ2-2; D not certain. This CDR3 is built from 15 residues. The germline gives CDR1 LGHNA, CDR2 YNFKEQ. V was clipped by 0 bases and J by 8 bases, with 13 bases between them. CDR3 nucleotide sequence: TGTGCCAGCAGCCAAGACCGACACCTGGGGGGGGAGCTGTTTTTT. Amino acid sequence: CASSQDRHLGGELFF.